Listed here is a single T cell receptor (beta chain). The V and J ends lost 5 bases and 7 bases respectively, with 15 bases between them. The germline CDR1 and CDR2 sequences are SNHLY and FYNNEI. CDR3 length: 14 amino acids. The data originate from a study of blood T cell repertoires in COVID-19. Study details: There were acute and convalescent COVID-19 samples, and they came from the United States, Italy and Spain. Sources were T cells, B-cell-depleted T cells, or PBMCs; the material itself was cDNA or gDNA.

In the original workflow: Reference gene primer amplification yielded estimated nucleated cell counts. The table came from immunoSEQ multiplex PCR; TCRdb's copy has only in-frame clones and leaves some out. The DNA gave D and trimming, while V, J and clone size come from that table. Here the sample spans tens of thousands of clones, around 80% being singletons. The receptor comes from a man aged 55 to 70 with acute or convalescent COVID-19. This chain connects TRBV2 to TRBJ1-5, with D possibly matching TRBD1 (5 bases). The material sequenced was peripheral blood. CDR3 loop: CASSLGVFGQPQHF. Written as DNA, the CDR3 is TGTGCCAGCAGTTTAGGGGTTTTCGGGCAGCCCCAGCATTTT.